This TCR beta chain was recovered during a study of beta chain features in type 1 diabetes (dated by TCRdb to the late 2010s). About the full investigation: Mean age, gender distribution, total cell number and subset yield were not different between patients and healthy donors. A total of about 100,000,000 sorted cells were examined across all samples, and RNA yield correlated strongly with the number of cells per subset. In the study, recently diagnosed type 1 diabetes patients and matched healthy donors were compared on the TCRB repertoires of their sorted circulating CD4+ T cell subsets. Naive and central memory subsets were obtained from all 30 or so donors, but regulatory and stem cell-like memory subsets were isolated from only 8 patients and about 8 healthy donors.

This clone was recorded a few times. Its specific antigen is unknown. Base qualities were left out, and no much larger clone turns up one base away. V is clipped by 2 bases and J by 0 bases, and the sequence between their germline boundaries is 14 bases long. From its cysteine to its phenylalanine, the CDR3 spans 16 amino acids. CDR3 DNA is the only sequence kept; it has 48 bases, read in frame from the first base. From a lookup of the germline V gene (reference sequence), CDR1 and CDR2 are SGHNT and YYREEE. A single peripheral blood draw of around 0.11 L on average was collected from each donor into heparinised tubes. Naive, central memory, regulatory and stem cell-like memory CD4+ T cells were sorted on a BD FACSAria II using a panel including CD45RO, CCR7, CD25, CD127, CD95 and CD27. All sorted populations exceeded 95% purity. PBMCs were isolated immediately by Lymphoprep density gradient centrifugation and stained directly without culture. So that batch effects would be minimized, each experiment stained and sorted samples in pairs, pairing one healthy donor with one patient.

The High Capacity cDNA Reverse Transcription Kit was used to reverse transcribe all of the isolated RNA, meaning that expressed TCRB transcripts were what got sequenced. Deep immunoSEQ sequencing was applied to naive, central memory and regulatory T cell samples, giving an average of roughly 3.6 million total reads per sample. After sorted cells were lysed in RLT buffer, RNA was extracted with DNase-treated RNeasy Micro or Mini kits, with the choice depending on cell number. Each cell subset was processed on its own to prevent cross-contamination, while patient and healthy donor samples were processed together. The immunoSEQ multiplex PCR was used to amplify TCRB sequences from cDNA, generating 87-bp fragments that spanned the CDR3 region. The amplicons were sequenced using the Illumina HiSeq platform. As for how the authors treated the data: PCR bias was computationally corrected using synthetic template baselines, reads within Hamming distance 2 were collapsed, and singletons that could not be merged were discarded. Reads were aligned to IMGT to assign V, D and J genes, CDR3 length, and insertions or deletions at six rearrangement sites. Clonotype counts were normalized to sorted cell number within each subset before computing true diversity and Gini coefficients with the tcR R package. The overlap coefficient, calculated on TCRB nucleotide sequences, was used to quantify repertoire sharing. As a proxy for the pre-selection repertoire, out-of-frame TCRB sequences from naive cells were analyzed. Held by TCRdb, this immuneACCESS table contains in-frame sequences only and omits some clones. Under half of the omission traces to an unresolved V gene where checked; the cause of the rest is unknown. V, J and clone size derive from that table, while D and trimming were established from the DNA sequence. Counted in this sample were 250,000 to 350,000 clones; approximately 16% of them appeared once. Approximately 0.015% of the sample goes to the ten largest clones.

The investigation overall reported the following: PCR may preferentially amplify shorter templates, but because patient and control samples were amplified and corrected together, any resulting skew would affect both groups equally. Fewer insertions and more nucleotide deletions at VDJ recombination sites were observed in patients with type 1 diabetes, implying thymic rearrangement abnormalities. The naive, central memory and regulatory TCRB repertoires appeared to resemble one another more closely among patients than among healthy donors. In all four CD4+ subsets, TCRB CDR3 length was moderately but significantly shorter in type 1 diabetes patients. Because cDNA was sequenced instead of genomic DNA, highly expressing activated cells could be over-represented, though the groups showed no difference in activation or CD3 levels. HLA sub-analyses involved small numbers of individuals, so any influence of HLA type on TCRB rearrangement remained unresolved.

Sample: naive CD4+ T cells from blood. What the cell subset or site label conveys for this sample: true naive CD4+ T cells. This clonotype originated in a man between 18 and 35 years old with type 1 diabetes. This chain is built from TRBV5-4 and TRBJ1-2; matching of 6 bases hints at TRBD1 as the D gene. The DNA reads TGTGCCAGCAGCTTAGAACCAGGGGCCTCTAACTATGGCTACACCTTC. Its product reads: CASSLEPGASNYGYTF.